This T cell receptor beta chain was captured by sequencing in a study of identical twins. This clonotype was recorded many times. From the 5' RACE reads, TCRdb called clonotypes with MiXCR, one entry per CDR3 protein. This table has 250,000 or so distinct CDR3 sequences, approximately 7.9% appearing once. The V end lost 4 bases, the J end lost 7 bases, and 12 bases lay between the germline ends. This CDR3 spans 13 amino acids. Germline V gene sequence: CDR1 SGHRS, CDR2 YFSETQ. The sample also formed part of further work on yellow fever vaccine responses in identical twins.

The chain carries TRBV5-1 and TRBJ2-1; D not certain. Sequenced sample: CD8+ T cells sorted from blood. The TCR originated in a woman younger than 35 in good health. The CDR3 loop reads CASSPRTLNEQFF. The CDR3 bases are TGCGCCAGCAGCCCCCGCACCCTGAATGAGCAGTTCTTC.